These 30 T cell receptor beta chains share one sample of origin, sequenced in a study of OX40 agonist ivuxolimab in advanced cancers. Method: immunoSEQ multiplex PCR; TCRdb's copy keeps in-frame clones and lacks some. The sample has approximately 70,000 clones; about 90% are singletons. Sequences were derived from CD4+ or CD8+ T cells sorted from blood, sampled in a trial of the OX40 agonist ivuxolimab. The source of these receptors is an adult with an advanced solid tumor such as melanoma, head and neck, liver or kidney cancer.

The CDR3 DNA sequence: TGTGCCAGCAGTGAAATAGCGGGAGCCACCAACGAGCAGTACTTC. Amino acid sequence: CASSEIAGATNEQYF. This chain connects TRBV2 to TRBJ2-7; 9 bases are shared with TRBD2. V lost 2 bases and J lost 5; bases outside the gene matches: 7. Germline lookup yields CDR1 SNHLY and CDR2 FYNNEI. The CDR3 is 15 amino acids.

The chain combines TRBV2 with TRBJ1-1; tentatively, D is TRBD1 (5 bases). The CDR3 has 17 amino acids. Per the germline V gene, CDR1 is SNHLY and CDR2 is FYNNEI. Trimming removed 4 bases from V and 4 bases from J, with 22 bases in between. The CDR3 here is CASSVLPPTGQGTEAFF. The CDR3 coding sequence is TGTGCCAGCAGTGTCCTTCCTCCGACTGGGCAGGGCACTGAAGCTTTCTTT.

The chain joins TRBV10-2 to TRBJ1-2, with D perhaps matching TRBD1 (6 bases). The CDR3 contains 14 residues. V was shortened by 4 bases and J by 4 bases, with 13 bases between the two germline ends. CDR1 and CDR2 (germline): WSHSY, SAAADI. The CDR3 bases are TGCGCCAGCAGTGCCTCGGGGGCTGGCTATGGCTACACCTTC. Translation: CASSASGAGYGYTF.

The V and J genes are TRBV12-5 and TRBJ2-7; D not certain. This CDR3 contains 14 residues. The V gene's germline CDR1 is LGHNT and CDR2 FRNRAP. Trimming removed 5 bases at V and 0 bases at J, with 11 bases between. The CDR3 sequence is CASGPLASSYEQYF. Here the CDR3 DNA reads TGTGCTAGTGGTCCCCTGGCGAGCTCCTACGAGCAGTACTTC.

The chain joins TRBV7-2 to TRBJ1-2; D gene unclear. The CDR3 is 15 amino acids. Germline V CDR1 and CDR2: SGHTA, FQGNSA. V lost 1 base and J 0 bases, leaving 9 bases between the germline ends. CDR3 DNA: TGTGCCAGCAGCTTAGGGGCATCCTCTAACTATGGCTACACCTTC. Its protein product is CASSLGASSNYGYTF.

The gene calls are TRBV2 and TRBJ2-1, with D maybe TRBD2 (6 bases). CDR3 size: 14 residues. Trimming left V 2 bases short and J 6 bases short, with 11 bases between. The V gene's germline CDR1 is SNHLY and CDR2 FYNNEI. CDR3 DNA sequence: TGTGCCAGCAGTGAATCTTCCGGGGGCAATGAGCAGTTCTTC. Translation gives CASSESSGGNEQFF.

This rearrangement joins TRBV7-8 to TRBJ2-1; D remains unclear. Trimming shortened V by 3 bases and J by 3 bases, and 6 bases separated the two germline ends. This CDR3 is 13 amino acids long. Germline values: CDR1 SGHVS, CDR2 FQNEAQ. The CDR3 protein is CASSFTFYNEQFF. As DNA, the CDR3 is TGTGCCAGCAGCTTCACTTTCTACAATGAGCAGTTCTTC.

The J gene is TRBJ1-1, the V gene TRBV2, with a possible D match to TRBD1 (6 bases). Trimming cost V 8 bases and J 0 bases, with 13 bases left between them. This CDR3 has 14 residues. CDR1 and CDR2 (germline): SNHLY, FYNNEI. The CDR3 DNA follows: TGTGCCAGCCCAGGGGCCAGAGTGAACACTGAAGCTTTCTTT. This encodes CASPGARVNTEAFF.

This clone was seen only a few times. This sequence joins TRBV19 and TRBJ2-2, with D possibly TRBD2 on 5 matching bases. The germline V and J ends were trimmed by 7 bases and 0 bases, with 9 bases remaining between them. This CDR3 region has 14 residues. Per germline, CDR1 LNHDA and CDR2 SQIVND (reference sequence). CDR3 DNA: TGTGCCAGTAATCGAGGGACGAACACCGGGGAGCTGTTTTTT. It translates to CASNRGTNTGELFF.

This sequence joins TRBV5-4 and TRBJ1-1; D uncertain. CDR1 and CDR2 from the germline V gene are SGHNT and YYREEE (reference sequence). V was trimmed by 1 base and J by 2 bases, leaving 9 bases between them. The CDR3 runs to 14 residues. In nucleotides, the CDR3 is TGTGCCAGCAGCTTGATAGATAGAAACACTGAAGCTTTCTTT. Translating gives CASSLIDRNTEAFF. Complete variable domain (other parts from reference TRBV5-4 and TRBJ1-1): ETGVTQSPTHLIKTRGQQVTLRCSSQSGHNTVSWYQQALGQGPQFIFQYYREEENGRGNFPPRFSGLQFPNYSSELNVNALELDDSALYLCASSLIDRNTEAFFGQGTRLTVV.

In nucleotides, the CDR3 is TGTGCCAGCTCACCACTGGACAGGGGGGTGGAAGCTTTCTTT. This codes for CASSPLDRGVEAFF. The chain carries TRBV18 and TRBJ1-1; 10 bases align to TRBD1. The CDR3 loop spans 14 amino acids. Per germline, CDR1 KGHSH and CDR2 LQKENI. With 1 base clipped from V and 8 bases from J, the junction kept 4 bases outside the gene matches.

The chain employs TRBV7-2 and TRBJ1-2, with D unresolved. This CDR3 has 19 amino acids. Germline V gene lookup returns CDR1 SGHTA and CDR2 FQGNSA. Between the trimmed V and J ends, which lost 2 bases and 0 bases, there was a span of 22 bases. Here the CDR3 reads CASSLSSQTLNPTNYGYTF. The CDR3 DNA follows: TGTGCCAGCAGCTTAAGCTCTCAGACCCTCAACCCGACTAACTATGGCTACACCTTC.

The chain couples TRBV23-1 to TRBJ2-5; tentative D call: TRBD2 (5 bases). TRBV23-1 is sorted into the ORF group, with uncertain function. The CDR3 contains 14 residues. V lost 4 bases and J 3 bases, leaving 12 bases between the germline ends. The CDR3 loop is CASSPPATKETQYF. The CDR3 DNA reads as TGCGCCAGCAGTCCCCCAGCGACTAAAGAGACCCAGTACTTC.

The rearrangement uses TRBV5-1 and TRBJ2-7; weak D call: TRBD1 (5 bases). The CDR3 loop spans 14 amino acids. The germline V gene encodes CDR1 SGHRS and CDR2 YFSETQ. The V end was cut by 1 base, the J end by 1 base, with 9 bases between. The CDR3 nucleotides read TGCGCCAGCAGCTTGCATCAGGGTTCCTACGAGCAGTACTTC. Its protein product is CASSLHQGSYEQYF.

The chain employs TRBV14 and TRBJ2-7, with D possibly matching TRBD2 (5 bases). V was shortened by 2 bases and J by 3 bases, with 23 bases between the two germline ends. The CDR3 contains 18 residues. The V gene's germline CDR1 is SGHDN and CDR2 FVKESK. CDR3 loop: CASSQRSYFGLEVYEQYF. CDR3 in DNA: TGTGCCAGCAGCCAAAGGAGCTATTTCGGACTCGAAGTCTACGAGCAGTACTTC.

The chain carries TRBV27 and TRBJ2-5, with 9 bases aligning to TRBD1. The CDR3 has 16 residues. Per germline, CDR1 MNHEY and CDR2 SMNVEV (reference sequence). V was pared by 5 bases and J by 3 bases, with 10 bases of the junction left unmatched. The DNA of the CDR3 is TGTGCCAGCAGTATCACAGGGGGCGCCGGGGAAGAGACCCAGTACTTC. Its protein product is CASSITGGAGEETQYF.

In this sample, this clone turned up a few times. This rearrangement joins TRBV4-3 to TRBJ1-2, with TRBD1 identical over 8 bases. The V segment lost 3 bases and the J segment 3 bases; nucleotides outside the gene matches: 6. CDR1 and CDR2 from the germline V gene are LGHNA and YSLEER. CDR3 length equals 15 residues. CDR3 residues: CASSHQTGEDYGYTF. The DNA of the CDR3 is TGCGCCAGCAGCCACCAGACAGGGGAAGACTATGGCTACACCTTC.

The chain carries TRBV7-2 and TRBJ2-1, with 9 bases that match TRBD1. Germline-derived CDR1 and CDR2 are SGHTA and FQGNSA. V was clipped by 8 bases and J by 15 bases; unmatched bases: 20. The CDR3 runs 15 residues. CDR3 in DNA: TGTGCCAGCCGACAGGGGGAGGGCCGAACGGTTCCGGCGTTCTTC. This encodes CASRQGEGRTVPAFF.

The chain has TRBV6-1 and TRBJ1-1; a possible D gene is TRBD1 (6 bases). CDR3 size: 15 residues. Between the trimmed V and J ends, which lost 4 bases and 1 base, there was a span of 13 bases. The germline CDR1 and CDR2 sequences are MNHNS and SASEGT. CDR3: CASSASLTGNTEAFF. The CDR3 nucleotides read TGTGCCAGCAGTGCCTCCCTGACAGGGAACACTGAAGCTTTCTTT.

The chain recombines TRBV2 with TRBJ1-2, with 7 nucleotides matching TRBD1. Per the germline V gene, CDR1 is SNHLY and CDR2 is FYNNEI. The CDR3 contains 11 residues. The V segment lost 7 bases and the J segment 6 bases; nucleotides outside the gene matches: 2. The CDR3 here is CASIRGNGYTF. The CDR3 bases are TGTGCCAGCATCAGGGGGAATGGCTACACCTTC.

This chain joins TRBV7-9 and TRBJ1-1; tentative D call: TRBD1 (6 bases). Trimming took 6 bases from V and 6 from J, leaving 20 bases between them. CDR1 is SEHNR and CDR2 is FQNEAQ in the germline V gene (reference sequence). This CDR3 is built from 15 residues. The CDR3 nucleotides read TGTGCCAGCAGACAAAACAGGGTTGTTGGCCCTGAAGCTTTCTTT. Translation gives CASRQNRVVGPEAFF.

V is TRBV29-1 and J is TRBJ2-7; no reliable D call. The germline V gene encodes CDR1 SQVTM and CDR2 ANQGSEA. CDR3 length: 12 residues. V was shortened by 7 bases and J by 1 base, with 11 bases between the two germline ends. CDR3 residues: CSAYTNSYEQYF. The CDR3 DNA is TGCAGCGCTTATACTAATTCCTACGAGCAGTACTTC.

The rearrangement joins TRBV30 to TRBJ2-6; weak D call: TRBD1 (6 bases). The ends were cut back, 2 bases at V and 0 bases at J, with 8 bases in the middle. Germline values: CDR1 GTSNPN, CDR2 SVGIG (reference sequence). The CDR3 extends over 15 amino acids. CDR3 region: CAWSTGISGANVLTF. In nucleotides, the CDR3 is TGTGCCTGGAGTACAGGGATCTCTGGGGCCAACGTCCTGACTTTC.

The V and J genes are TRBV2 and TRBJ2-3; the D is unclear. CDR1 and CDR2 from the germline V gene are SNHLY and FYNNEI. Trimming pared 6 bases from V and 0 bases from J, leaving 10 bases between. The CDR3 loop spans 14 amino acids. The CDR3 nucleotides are TGTGCCAGCAGGGTACACGGAAGCACAGATACGCAGTATTTT. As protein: CASRVHGSTDTQYF.

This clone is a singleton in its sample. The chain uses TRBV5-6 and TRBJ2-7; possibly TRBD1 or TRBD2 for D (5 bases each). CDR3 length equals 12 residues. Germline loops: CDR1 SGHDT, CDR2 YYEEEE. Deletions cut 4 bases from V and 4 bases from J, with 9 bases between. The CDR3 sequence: CASSPGRYEQYF. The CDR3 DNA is TGTGCCAGCAGCCCGGGGCGATACGAGCAGTACTTC.

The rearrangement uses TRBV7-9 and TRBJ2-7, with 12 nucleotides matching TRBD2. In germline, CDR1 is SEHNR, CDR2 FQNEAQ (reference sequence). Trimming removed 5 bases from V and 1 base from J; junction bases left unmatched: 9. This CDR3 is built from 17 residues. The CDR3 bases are TGTGCCAGCAGCATGACTAGCGGGAGTTACGTTTCCTACGAGCAGTACTTC. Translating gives CASSMTSGSYVSYEQYF. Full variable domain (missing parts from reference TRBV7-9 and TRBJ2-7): DTGVSQNPRHKITKRGQNVTFRCDPISEHNRLYWYRQTLGQGPEFLTYFQNEAQLEKSRLLSDRFSAERPKGSFSTLEIQRTEQGDSAMYLCASSMTSGSYVSYEQYFGPGTRLTVT.

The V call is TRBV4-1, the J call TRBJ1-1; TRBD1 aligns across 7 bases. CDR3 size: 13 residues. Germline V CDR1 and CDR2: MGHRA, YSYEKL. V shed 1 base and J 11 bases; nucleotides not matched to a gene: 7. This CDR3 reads CASSQVTGEVAFF. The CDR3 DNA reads TGCGCCAGCAGCCAAGTAACAGGGGAGGTGGCTTTCTTT.

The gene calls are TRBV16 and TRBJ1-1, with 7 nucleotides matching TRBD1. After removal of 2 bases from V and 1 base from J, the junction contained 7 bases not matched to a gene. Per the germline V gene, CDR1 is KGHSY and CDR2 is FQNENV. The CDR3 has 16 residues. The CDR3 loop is CASSQGHRGGNTEAFF. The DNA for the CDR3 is TGTGCCAGCAGCCAAGGCCACAGGGGCGGGAACACTGAAGCTTTCTTT.

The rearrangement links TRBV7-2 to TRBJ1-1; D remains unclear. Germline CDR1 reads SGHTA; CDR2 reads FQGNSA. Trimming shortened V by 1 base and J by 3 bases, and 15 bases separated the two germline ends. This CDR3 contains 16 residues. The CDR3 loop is CASSLEPALPDTEAFF. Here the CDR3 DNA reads TGTGCCAGCAGCTTAGAACCGGCCCTCCCGGACACTGAAGCTTTCTTT. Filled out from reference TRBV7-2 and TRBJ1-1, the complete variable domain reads GAGVSQSPSNKVTEKGKDVELRCDPISGHTALYWYRQSLGQGLEFLIYFQGNSAPDKSGLPSDRFSAERTGGSVSTLTIQRTQQEDSAVYLCASSLEPALPDTEAFFGQGTRLTVV.

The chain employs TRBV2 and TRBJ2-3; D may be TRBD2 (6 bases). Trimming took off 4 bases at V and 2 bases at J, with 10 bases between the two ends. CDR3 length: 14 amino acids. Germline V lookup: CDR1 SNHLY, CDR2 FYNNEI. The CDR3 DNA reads TGTGCCAGCAGTGGGCAGGGACTCACAGATACGCAGTATTTT. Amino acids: CASSGQGLTDTQYF.